The next 26 T cell receptor beta chains were all read from a single sample in a study of T cell responses to AZD1222 COVID-19 vaccine. Profiled with immunoSEQ multiplex PCR; TCRdb holds only in-frame clones, not every one. The repertoire holds tens of thousands of clones, with over 75% as singletons. The specimen was peripheral blood, collected on day 0 of AZD1222 vaccination. These TCRs come from an adult in good health.

The chain couples TRBV5-6 to TRBJ2-7, with 7 bases that match TRBD1. Germline trimming cut 4 bases from V and 2 bases from J; bases unmatched to any gene: 3. This CDR3 region has 13 residues. CDR1 and CDR2 (germline): SGHDT, YYEEEE. The CDR3 is CASSPGTAYEQYF. DNA for the CDR3: TGTGCCAGCAGCCCCGGGACAGCCTACGAGCAGTACTTC.

The rearrangement links TRBV19 to TRBJ1-2; a weak D match, TRBD1 (6 bases). V lost 5 bases to trimming and J lost 3 bases, with 13 bases between them. This CDR3 has 14 residues. The germline V gene has CDR1 LNHDA and CDR2 SQIVND (reference sequence). The CDR3 is CASSERGRDYGYTF. CDR3 bases: TGTGCCAGTAGTGAGCGGGGGCGCGACTATGGCTACACCTTC.

This rearrangement joins TRBV9 to TRBJ1-1, with 7 bases that match TRBD1. CDR1 is SGDLS, CDR2 YYNGEE, per germline. V was clipped by 3 bases and J by 0 bases; unmatched bases: 5. CDR3 size: 15 residues. DNA of the CDR3: TGTGCCAGCAGCGCCAGTGGGACAGTGAACACTGAAGCTTTCTTT. Translation gives CASSASGTVNTEAFF.

V and J are TRBV2 and TRBJ1-5; TRBD1 might be the D (5 bases). Germline V gives CDR1 SNHLY, CDR2 FYNNEI. Trimming stripped 5 bases from V and 3 bases from J, with 11 bases between. This CDR3 is built from 14 residues. CDR3 nucleotide sequence: TGTGCCAGCAGTCTCGACAGTGACAATCAGCCCCAGCATTTT. Protein sequence: CASSLDSDNQPQHF. Using reference TRBV2 and TRBJ1-5 for the parts outside the CDR3, the full variable domain is EPEVTQTPSHQVTQMGQEVILRCVPISNHLYFYWYRQILGQKVEFLVSFYNNEISEKSEIFDDQFSVERPDGSNFTLKIRSTKLEDSAMYFCASSLDSDNQPQHFGDGTRLSIL.

This clone came up once. V usage is TRBV20-1 and J usage is TRBJ1-5; no clear D. The V gene's germline CDR1 is DFQATT and CDR2 SNEGSKA (reference sequence). The CDR3 consists of 12 residues. With 3 bases removed from V and 5 bases from J, the gap between germline ends came to 8 bases. CDR3 protein: CSASPLDQPQHF. The CDR3, as DNA: TGCAGTGCTAGTCCCCTGGATCAGCCCCAGCATTTT.

The chain joins TRBV7-9 to TRBJ2-7; TRBD2 aligns across 9 bases. The length of the CDR3 is 14 residues. The V gene's germline CDR1 is SEHNR and CDR2 FQNEAQ (reference sequence). J lost 4 bases, V lost 6 bases, and 7 bases had no gene match. Written as DNA, the CDR3 is TGTGCCAGCAGACCGGGACTAGCAGGGTACGAGCAGTACTTC. It is translated as CASRPGLAGYEQYF.

The chain joins TRBV6-5 to TRBJ1-6; D remains ambiguous. Trimming shortened V by 8 bases and J by 10 bases, and 6 bases separated the two germline ends. Germline V gene sequence: CDR1 MNHEY, CDR2 SVGAGI. This CDR3 contains 10 residues. The CDR3 spells CASGRSPLHF. The CDR3, as DNA: TGTGCCAGCGGACGGTCACCCCTCCACTTT.

The rearrangement joins TRBV24-1 to TRBJ2-4; D perhaps matches TRBD1 (5 bases). CDR1 is KGHDR and CDR2 is SFDVKD in the germline V gene. The V gene lost 5 bases and the J gene lost 7 bases, with 14 bases spanning the gap. The CDR3 totals 14 residues. The CDR3 reads CATSGADRKNIQYF. The CDR3, as DNA: TGTGCCACCAGTGGGGCCGACAGAAAGAACATTCAGTACTTC.

This clone was counted once. V usage is TRBV19 and J usage is TRBJ1-5; D not resolved. This CDR3 has 18 residues. V was shortened by 5 bases and J by 0 bases, with 20 bases between the two germline ends. The germline gives CDR1 LNHDA, CDR2 SQIVND (reference sequence). The CDR3 sequence is CASSPTAPVSFSNQPQHF. Written as DNA, the CDR3 is TGTGCCAGTAGTCCGACCGCCCCTGTAAGCTTTAGCAATCAGCCCCAGCATTTT. Full variable domain (rest looked up from reference TRBV19 and TRBJ1-5): DGGITQSPKYLFRKEGQNVTLSCEQNLNHDAMYWYRQDPGQGLRLIYYSQIVNDFQKGDIAEGYSVSREKKESFPLTVTSAQKNPTAFYLCASSPTAPVSFSNQPQHFGDGTRLSIL.

This clone was observed once. The chain couples TRBV9 to TRBJ1-4; D is undetermined. Deletions cut 1 base from V and 4 bases from J, with 20 bases between. The V gene's germline CDR1 is SGDLS and CDR2 YYNGEE. The CDR3 is 18 residues long. CDR3 amino acids: CASSVSPGGGVLNEKLFF. DNA of the CDR3: TGTGCCAGCAGCGTATCCCCGGGTGGCGGGGTACTTAATGAAAAACTGTTTTTT.

This clone was recorded once. The chain has TRBV6-1 and TRBJ1-3; D is unresolved. CDR1 and CDR2 from the germline V gene are MNHNS and SASEGT. V was cut by 2 bases and J by 0 bases, with 14 bases left in between. The CDR3 covers 17 residues. This CDR3 is CASSESPGGSSGNTIYF. Written as DNA, the CDR3 is TGTGCCAGCAGTGAATCGCCGGGAGGAAGCTCTGGAAACACCATATATTTT.

The chain couples TRBV5-4 to TRBJ2-3; no reliable D call. Germline loops: CDR1 SGHNT, CDR2 YYREEE (reference sequence). V was trimmed by 1 base and J by 2 bases, leaving 8 bases between them. The CDR3 totals 14 residues. CDR3 in amino acids: CASSLLGSTDTQYF. The CDR3, as DNA: TGTGCCAGCAGCTTGTTGGGTTCCACAGATACGCAGTATTTT.

In this sample, this clone turned up once. This chain uses TRBV11-2 with TRBJ1-2; a weak D match, TRBD1 (6 bases). The V gene lost 3 bases and the J gene lost 6 bases, with 23 bases spanning the gap. Germline assignment: CDR1 SGHAT and CDR2 FQNNGV. CDR3 length equals 17 residues. The chain's CDR3 is CASSFRLSKQQGDGYTF. Written as DNA, the CDR3 is TGTGCCAGCAGCTTTCGCTTATCTAAACAACAGGGCGATGGCTACACCTTC.

The chain is built from TRBV9 and TRBJ2-7, with 8 nucleotides matching TRBD2. J gave up 6 bases and V 0 bases, and 2 bases lay outside the gene matches. This CDR3 contains 13 residues. Germline values: CDR1 SGDLS, CDR2 YYNGEE. The CDR3: CASSVVLAGEQYF. The CDR3 DNA sequence: TGTGCCAGCAGCGTAGTTCTAGCGGGCGAGCAGTACTTC.

The chain links TRBV30 to TRBJ1-1, with TRBD1 as a possible D gene (6 bases). Trimming removed 3 bases from V and 5 bases from J, with 10 bases in between. This CDR3 comprises 12 residues. The germline V gene encodes CDR1 GTSNPN and CDR2 SVGIG (reference sequence). CDR3 sequence (DNA): TGTGCCTGGAGACGAGACAGGACTGAAGCTTTCTTT. It codes for CAWRRDRTEAFF.

The V call is TRBV4-2, the J call TRBJ2-7; D uncertain. This CDR3 contains 12 residues. Trimming shortened V by 5 bases and J by 3 bases, and 8 bases separated the two germline ends. The germline V gene encodes CDR1 LGHNA and CDR2 YNFKEQ. CDR3 loop: CASSEKNYEQYF. The CDR3 coding sequence is TGTGCCAGCAGCGAAAAAAACTACGAGCAGTACTTC.

V and J are TRBV25-1 and TRBJ2-7; 8 bases are a match to TRBD1. Germline loops: CDR1 MGHDK, CDR2 SYGVNS. This CDR3 contains 15 residues. With V trimmed by 1 base and J by 6 bases, 8 bases remained unmatched. CDR3 protein: CASSEFQDRESEQYF. As DNA, the CDR3 is TGTGCCAGCAGTGAATTTCAGGACAGGGAGTCCGAGCAGTACTTC.

This clone appeared a single time. The V gene is TRBV11-3, the J gene TRBJ1-1, with D hard to call. CDR1 is SGHNT, CDR2 YENEEA, per germline. Trimming stripped 6 bases from V and 4 bases from J, with 18 bases between. The CDR3 contains 15 residues. DNA of the CDR3: TGTGCCAGCAGTCCAGACGGGAGACCGACCACTGAAGCTTTCTTT. Protein product: CASSPDGRPTTEAFF.

V usage is TRBV5-4 and J usage is TRBJ2-2; D may correspond to TRBD1 or TRBD2 (7 bases each). Trimming pared 0 bases from V and 6 bases from J, leaving 12 bases between. The CDR3 spans 15 residues. Per germline, CDR1 SGHNT and CDR2 YYREEE (reference sequence). CDR3 amino acids: CASSLAAGGAGELFF. CDR3 in DNA: TGTGCCAGCAGCTTGGCGGCAGGGGGGGCCGGGGAGCTGTTTTTT.

The chain couples TRBV10-3 to TRBJ2-2; perhaps TRBD1 as D (5 bases). In germline, CDR1 is ENHRY, CDR2 SYGVKD. Trimming cost V 6 bases and J 2 bases, with 10 bases left between them. This CDR3 has 14 amino acids. The chain's CDR3 is CAIRVQGNTGELFF. CDR3 sequence (DNA): TGTGCCATCAGGGTTCAGGGAAACACCGGGGAGCTGTTTTTT.

This clone has more than one count but fewer than ten. V gene TRBV28 combines with J gene TRBJ1-2; 9 bases match TRBD1. Germline assignment: CDR1 MDHEN and CDR2 SYDVKM. The CDR3 loop spans 13 amino acids. Unmatched junction bases numbered 9, after V lost 8 bases and J lost 8 bases. CDR3 nucleotide sequence: TGTGCCAGCGGAACACAGGGGGCGAGGGGCTACACCTTC. Encoded protein: CASGTQGARGYTF.

The V call is TRBV6-5, the J call TRBJ1-4, with TRBD1 identical over 8 bases. V trimming: 8 bases; J trimming: 8 bases; junction bases outside the gene matches: 7. Germline CDR1 is MNHEY and CDR2 is SVGAGI. The CDR3 spans 13 residues. The CDR3 is CASSRGPREKLFF. DNA of the CDR3: TGTGCCAGCTCCAGGGGGCCGAGGGAAAAACTGTTTTTT.

The V and J genes are TRBV5-6 and TRBJ1-5; no firm D call. The CDR3 has 13 residues. Germline V gives CDR1 SGHDT, CDR2 YYEEEE. V was clipped by 2 bases and J by 5 bases, with 8 bases between them. CDR3 sequence: CASSFSLDQPQHF. The CDR3 DNA sequence: TGTGCCAGCAGCTTCTCTCTTGATCAGCCCCAGCATTTT.

This chain uses TRBV11-2 with TRBJ2-3; tentatively, D is TRBD2 (5 bases). The CDR3 sequence is 14 residues long. CDR1 and CDR2 from the germline V gene are SGHAT and FQNNGV. Trimming took 5 bases from V and 5 from J, leaving 14 bases between them. The CDR3 loop is CASSPVRVGDTQYF. The CDR3, as DNA: TGTGCCAGCAGCCCTGTGAGGGTAGGAGATACGCAGTATTTT.

The chain combines TRBV12-3 or TRBV12-4 with TRBJ1-1, with a weak D call TRBD1 (5 bases). V lost 6 bases and J lost 6, with 11 bases in between. CDR3 length equals 12 residues. The CDR3 sequence is CASSRTPAEAFF. CDR3 nucleotides: TGTGCCAGCAGCCGGACACCCGCTGAAGCTTTCTTT.

The chain is built from TRBV2 and TRBJ1-2; 9 bases are a match to TRBD1. J lost 0 bases, V lost 8 bases, and 4 bases had no gene match. The CDR3 has 14 amino acids. Germline CDR1 reads SNHLY; CDR2 reads FYNNEI. CDR3 nucleotide sequence: TGTGCCAGCGAGGGACAGGGAACTAACTATGGCTACACCTTC. It specifies CASEGQGTNYGYTF.